The source of this T cell receptor beta chain is a study of blood T cell repertoires in COVID-19. Whole-study context: Collection of acute and convalescent COVID-19 samples took place in the United States, Italy and Spain. Sample material is recorded as cDNA or gDNA derived from T cells, B-cell-depleted T cells, or PBMCs.

In the source study's methods: Reference gene primer amplification yielded estimated nucleated cell counts. Sequencing was performed with immunoSEQ multiplex PCR; in TCRdb, only in-frame clones are kept and a portion is missing. The V and J calls and clone size were taken over from that table, and D and trimming were inferred from the DNA. The repertoire has approximately 260,000 clones, roughly 91% of them found once; the top ten carry under 2.5%. Germline V gives CDR1 MDHEN, CDR2 SYDVKM. V lost 4 bases and J lost 6, with 12 bases in between. The CDR3 is 14 amino acids. This clone was detected once. Symptom resolution, clearance, or two negative PCRs marked donors in Cohort 3 as recovered.

This rearrangement joins TRBV28 to TRBJ2-2; a weak D match, TRBD1 (5 bases). This clonotype originated in a woman aged 55-75 years who had recovered from COVID-19. The sequencing input was PBMCs or T cells enriched from blood (not recorded which). CDR3 sequence: CASSYDSMAGELFF. In nucleotides, the CDR3 is TGTGCCAGCAGTTACGACAGTATGGCCGGGGAGCTGTTTTTT.